Below, 26 T cell receptor beta chains from the same sample are listed, as sequenced in a study of T-cell reconstitution after alpha-beta-depleted transplantation in children. Library preparation (for TCRbeta) was performed with unique molecular identifiers. TCRdb reprocessed the PCR reads via MiXCR and lists one record per CDR3 protein. The data hold around 180,000 distinct CDR3 sequences, with over 8.5% observed a single time. The input for sequencing was PBMCs, taken before TCRalphabeta/CD19-depleted stem cell transplant. These receptors came from a boy between 2 and 10 years old with acute myeloid leukemia, due to receive a stem cell transplant.

This clonotype appeared many times. The V and J genes are TRBV27 and TRBJ2-7, with no clear D. The CDR3 length is 13 residues. Germline V gene lookup returns CDR1 MNHEY and CDR2 SMNVEV (reference sequence). V dropped 3 bases and J dropped 4 bases, with 10 bases sitting between them. CDR3: CASSFGPIYEQYF. The CDR3 nucleotides are TGTGCCAGCAGTTTCGGGCCGATATACGAGCAGTACTTC.

This clonotype was seen repeatedly, ten times or more. The J gene is TRBJ2-7, the V gene TRBV5-6, with D possibly TRBD2 on 5 matching bases. CDR3 length equals 13 residues. CDR1 and CDR2 (germline): SGHDT, YYEEEE. The germline V and J ends were trimmed by 4 bases and 1 base, with 9 bases remaining between them. The CDR3 DNA is TGTGCCAGCAGCGGGGAGACGTCCTACGAGCAGTACTTC. Translating it yields CASSGETSYEQYF.

This clonotype was counted only a few times. The V call is TRBV12-3 or TRBV12-4, the J call TRBJ2-6; 10 bases match TRBD2. V lost 3 bases, J lost 0 bases, and 17 bases stayed unmatched. The CDR3 has 22 amino acids. This chain's CDR3 is CASSFPGSGGIPPASGANVLTF. CDR3 nucleotide sequence: TGTGCCAGCAGTTTCCCAGGTAGCGGGGGGATTCCCCCTGCCTCTGGGGCCAACGTCCTGACTTTC.

The gene calls are TRBV19 and TRBJ1-5; D is unresolved. The CDR3 runs to 15 residues. Trimming shortened V by 3 bases and J by 0 bases, and 9 bases separated the two germline ends. Per the germline V gene, CDR1 is LNHDA and CDR2 is SQIVND (reference sequence). The CDR3, as DNA: TGTGCCAGTAGTATCCCCAGGAATAGCAATCAGCCCCAGCATTTT. Residues: CASSIPRNSNQPQHF.

This clonotype was recorded at least ten times. The V call is TRBV12-3 or TRBV12-4, the J call TRBJ2-2, with 10 bases that match TRBD1. The CDR3 is 16 amino acids. The trim removed 4 bases at V and 4 bases at J, leaving 6 bases unmatched. The CDR3 is CASSSPGQGSTGELFF. The CDR3 coding sequence is TGTGCCAGCAGTTCTCCGGGACAGGGGAGCACCGGGGAGCTGTTTTTT.

V and J are TRBV20-1 and TRBJ2-7; tentatively, D is TRBD1 or TRBD2 (5 bases each). The germline V gene encodes CDR1 DFQATT and CDR2 SNEGSKA (reference sequence). The CDR3 runs to 16 residues. V was cut by 3 bases and J by 3 bases, with 21 bases left in between. DNA of the CDR3: TGCAGTGCTAGTGCGCTCTTGAGGAGAGGGGACTACGAGCAGTACTTC. It specifies CSASALLRRGDYEQYF.

This clonotype was observed a handful of times. J is TRBJ2-3 and V is TRBV7-8; weak D call: TRBD1 (5 bases). Germline V gene data show CDR1 as SGHVS and CDR2 as FQNEAQ. Trimming left V 8 bases short and J 0 bases short, with 12 bases between. CDR3 size: 14 residues. CDR3 region: CASCQGTSTDTQYF. Written as DNA, the CDR3 is TGTGCCAGCTGTCAGGGAACTAGCACAGATACGCAGTATTTT. Variable domain in full (rest from reference TRBV7-8 and TRBJ2-3): GAGVSQSPRYKVAKRGQDVALRCDPISGHVSLFWYQQALGQGPEFLTYFQNEAQLDKSGLPSDRFFAERPEGSVSTLKIQRTQQEDSAVYLCASCQGTSTDTQYFGPGTRLTVL.

This clonotype appeared many times. V and J are TRBV5-5 and TRBJ2-3; the match to TRBD1 covers 7 bases. J lost 2 bases, V lost 4 bases, and 16 bases had no gene match. CDR3 size: 18 residues. Germline CDR1 and CDR2: SGHKS and YYEKEE (reference sequence). CDR3 sequence: CASSLETMTGMFTDTQYF. The CDR3 DNA reads TGTGCCAGCAGCCTTGAAACGATGACAGGGATGTTCACAGATACGCAGTATTTT.

This clonotype was recorded at least ten times. This chain joins TRBV29-1 and TRBJ1-3; TRBD1 matches 7 bases. Germline V gene data show CDR1 as SQVTM and CDR2 as ANQGSEA. V was clipped by 6 bases and J by 7 bases; unmatched bases: 9. The CDR3 sequence is 13 residues long. CDR3 bases: TGCAGCGTCCTCGGGGACAGCCGGAACACCATATATTTT. This translates into CSVLGDSRNTIYF.

This clonotype occurred many times. The chain carries TRBV7-2 and TRBJ1-4; D not certain. Germline V gene lookup returns CDR1 SGHTA and CDR2 FQGNSA. This CDR3 has 13 residues. Between the trimmed V and J ends, which lost 5 bases and 5 bases, there was a span of 9 bases. The CDR3 nucleotides are TGTGCCAGCAGCAACGGGGTCAATGAAAAACTGTTTTTT. Translated: CASSNGVNEKLFF. The full variable domain, with the rest looked up from reference TRBV7-2 and TRBJ1-4, is GAGVSQSPSNKVTEKGKDVELRCDPISGHTALYWYRQSLGQGLEFLIYFQGNSAPDKSGLPSDRFSAERTGGSVSTLTIQRTQQEDSAVYLCASSNGVNEKLFFGSGTQLSVL.

This clonotype occurred a few times. The rearrangement links TRBV25-1 to TRBJ2-1; D gene uncertain. There are 16 residues in the CDR3. V was trimmed by 5 bases and J by 0 bases, leaving 14 bases between them. Germline CDR1 MGHDK, CDR2 SYGVNS. The CDR3 DNA sequence: TGTGCCAGCAGTTCCCGACCTTGGGGCTCCTACAATGAGCAGTTCTTC. This gives the protein CASSSRPWGSYNEQFF.

The V and J genes are TRBV7-9 and TRBJ1-2, with unresolved D. In germline, CDR1 is SEHNR, CDR2 FQNEAQ (reference sequence). This CDR3 contains 15 residues. Between the trimmed V and J ends, which lost 4 bases and 0 bases, there was a span of 12 bases. The DNA of the CDR3 is TGTGCCAGCAGCTCCTCCCGGGCCTCTAACTATGGCTACACCTTC. Protein product: CASSSSRASNYGYTF.

This clonotype was seen at least ten times. V is TRBV12-5 and J is TRBJ1-1, with D uncertain. This CDR3 has 12 residues. The V end was cut by 6 bases, the J end by 5 bases, with 10 bases between. CDR1 LGHNT and CDR2 FRNRAP come from the germline V gene. The CDR3 here is CASGISGTEAFF. The DNA for the CDR3 is TGTGCTAGTGGCATCAGTGGTACTGAAGCTTTCTTT.

This clonotype appeared many times. The chain recombines TRBV27 with TRBJ2-3, with a tentative D call TRBD2 (7 bases). V lost 1 base and J lost 5, with 13 bases in between. The length of the CDR3 is 15 residues. The V gene's germline CDR1 is MNHEY and CDR2 SMNVEV (reference sequence). CDR3 residues: CASSLWMGGQDTQYF. CDR3 nucleotide sequence: TGTGCCAGCAGTTTATGGATGGGGGGGCAAGATACGCAGTATTTT.

This clonotype showed up many times. The chain uses TRBV20-1 and TRBJ2-1; a weak D match, TRBD2 (5 bases). V dropped 0 bases and J dropped 4 bases, with 13 bases sitting between them. Germline CDR1 and CDR2: DFQATT and SNEGSKA (reference sequence). The CDR3 has 15 amino acids. The CDR3, as DNA: TGCAGTGCTAGAGATCTGCGCGGAGGTTACAATGAGCAGTTCTTC. It codes for CSARDLRGGYNEQFF.

This clonotype was seen repeatedly, ten times or more. At one of its ends the junction is not consistent with the germline gene, which may arise from a read error. V is TRBV7-9 and J is TRBJ2-1, with 7 bases identical to TRBD2. The CDR3 sequence is 14 residues long. CDR1 is SEHNR and CDR2 is FQNEAQ in the germline V gene (reference sequence). CDR3 sequence reads: CASSLAEEAVEQFF. CDR3 coding DNA: TGTGCCAGCAGCCTAGCGGAAGAGGCAGTTGAGCAGTTCTTC.

This clonotype has only a few counts. The chain combines TRBV20-1 with TRBJ2-7; D ambiguous. Germline CDR1 is DFQATT and CDR2 is SNEGSKA (reference sequence). There are 13 residues in the CDR3. The V and J ends lost 2 bases and 1 base respectively, with 9 bases between them. This CDR3 is CSARPLSSYEQYF. CDR3 DNA: TGCAGTGCTAGACCCCTGTCATCCTACGAGCAGTACTTC.

This clonotype was picked up many times. This chain connects TRBV11-1 to TRBJ1-1, with D possibly TRBD1 on 6 matching bases. The CDR3 spans 13 residues. The ends were cut back, 1 base at V and 8 bases at J, with 11 bases in the middle. The germline CDR1 and CDR2 sequences are SGHAT and FQDESV (reference sequence). The CDR3, as DNA: TGTGCCAGCAGCTTAGATTCGGGGGGCGAAGCTTTCTTT. Encoded protein: CASSLDSGGEAFF.

V and J are TRBV20-1 and TRBJ2-5, with 14 bases fitting TRBD2. Germline V CDR1 and CDR2: DFQATT, SNEGSKA (reference sequence). With 6 bases clipped from V and 5 bases from J, the junction kept 14 bases outside the gene matches. The CDR3 is 17 residues long. The CDR3 sequence is CSAKTSTSGGAMETQYF. CDR3 nucleotide sequence: TGCAGTGCCAAAACGTCGACTAGCGGGGGGGCCATGGAGACCCAGTACTTC.

The table lists this clonotype with many counts. The rearrangement joins TRBV2 to TRBJ2-7; D remains unclear. The germline V and J ends were trimmed by 3 bases and 4 bases, with 13 bases remaining between them. Germline CDR1 reads SNHLY; CDR2 reads FYNNEI. This CDR3 contains 14 residues. In nucleotides, the CDR3 is TGTGCCAGCAGTGAGGTACTTAGGGATTACGAGCAGTACTTC. Residues: CASSEVLRDYEQYF. Drawing the rest from reference TRBV2 and TRBJ2-7, the complete variable domain is EPEVTQTPSHQVTQMGQEVILRCVPISNHLYFYWYRQILGQKVEFLVSFYNNEISEKSEIFDDQFSVERPDGSNFTLKIRSTKLEDSAMYFCASSEVLRDYEQYFGPGTRLTVT.

This clonotype was counted ten times or more. The genes are TRBV4-2 and TRBJ2-7; 7 positions match TRBD2. The germline gives CDR1 LGHNA, CDR2 YNFKEQ. This CDR3 is built from 16 residues. V lost 1 base to trimming and J lost 0 bases; unmatched junction nucleotides: 6. The CDR3 here is CASSQVALAVSYEQYF. The CDR3 DNA reads as TGTGCCAGCAGCCAAGTGGCGCTAGCGGTCTCCTACGAGCAGTACTTC.

This clonotype was seen at least ten times. The chain uses TRBV4-2 and TRBJ1-4; D is uncertain. The CDR3 covers 15 residues. CDR1 is LGHNA, CDR2 YNFKEQ, per germline. V dropped 3 bases and J dropped 6 bases, with 14 bases sitting between them. The CDR3 DNA reads TGTGCCAGCAGCCAGCAGTGGATTGTCTATGAAAAACTGTTTTTT. Protein: CASSQQWIVYEKLFF.

In its sample, this clonotype was seen many times. The chain uses TRBV20-1 and TRBJ2-7, with TRBD1 as a possible D gene (6 bases). Germline V gives CDR1 DFQATT, CDR2 SNEGSKA (reference sequence). The V end lost 3 bases, the J end lost 1 base, and 19 bases lay between the germline ends. CDR3 length: 16 residues. The CDR3 spells CSARGGGRTHSYEQYF. CDR3 DNA: TGCAGTGCTAGGGGTGGGGGCAGGACCCATTCCTACGAGCAGTACTTC.

The table lists this clonotype with many counts. The chain couples TRBV7-6 to TRBJ2-7; D gene ambiguous. The CDR3 spans 14 residues. Trimming removed 4 bases from V and 0 bases from J, with 10 bases in between. Germline V CDR1 and CDR2: SGHVS, FNYEAQ. DNA for the CDR3: TGTGCCAGCAGCTCCTCAGGACGCTCCTACGAGCAGTACTTC. It encodes CASSSSGRSYEQYF. Combining the CDR3 with reference TRBV7-6 and TRBJ2-7 gives the whole variable domain GAGVSQSPRYKVTKRGQDVALRCDPISGHVSLYWYRQALGQGPEFLTYFNYEAQQDKSGLPNDRFSAERPEGSISTLTIQRTEQRDSAMYRCASSSSGRSYEQYFGPGTRLTVT.

This clonotype has ten or more counts. The J gene is TRBJ2-2, the V gene TRBV15; perhaps TRBD1 as D (6 bases). The V and J ends lost 1 base and 6 bases respectively, with 18 bases between them. Germline values: CDR1 LNHNV, CDR2 YYDKDF (reference sequence). CDR3 length: 17 amino acids. The CDR3, as DNA: TGTGCCACCAGCAGAGGGGGGCGTGGGGTGATCCCCGGGGAGCTGTTTTTT. Protein: CATSRGGRGVIPGELFF.

This clonotype was seen repeatedly, ten times or more. V gene TRBV7-3 combines with J gene TRBJ2-2; D may be TRBD2 (6 bases). The CDR3 runs to 15 residues. V was trimmed by 3 bases and J by 2 bases, leaving 10 bases between them. Germline V CDR1 and CDR2: SGHTA, FQGTGA. DNA of the CDR3: TGTGCCAGCAGCTTGTCCGCGGGAAACACCGGGGAGCTGTTTTTT. Protein: CASSLSAGNTGELFF.